A single sample is the source of the 26 T cell receptor beta chains below, sequenced in a study of T cell repertoires in cytomegalovirus infection (dated by TCRdb to 2018 to 2020). The sample's treatment or condition label, decoded: in vitro stimulation with specific CMV peptide epitopes to enrich CMV-specific T cells. The sample was run on an Illumina HiSeq 1500. The raw public data were reprocessed by TCRdb itself: fastp quality trimming at Q25, MiXCR clonotype calling, in-frame beta chains only. Rows are combined by CDR3 protein, so each entry shows the most common genes and DNA. This sample comprises about 770,000 distinct CDR3 sequences, just under 30% of them detected only once. Of the sample, 10% to 15% is held by the ten largest clones. The antigens of these receptors remain unknown. This specimen was cultured CD8+ T cells from PBMCs, taken from culture after CMV antigen stimulation. The receptors come from a human donor in good health (CMV status not recorded). Some clones in this sample may be carry-over from other donors' samples.

The chain carries TRBV7-2 and TRBJ2-3; 8 bases fit TRBD1. The CDR3 sequence is 15 residues long. Germline CDR1 and CDR2: SGHTA and FQGNSA. V trimming: 5 bases; J trimming: 5 bases; junction bases outside the gene matches: 9. In DNA, the CDR3 is TGTGCCAGCAGCCCCGGGACAGGATTCGTAGATACGCAGTATTTT. This codes for CASSPGTGFVDTQYF.

The count of this clonotype is one. The chain links TRBV27 to TRBJ2-1, with D possibly being TRBD1 (6 bases). There are 11 residues in the CDR3. Germline V gene lookup returns CDR1 MNHEY and CDR2 SMNVEV (reference sequence). V lost 8 bases and J 8 bases, leaving 10 bases between the germline ends. The CDR3 is CASQGGDEQFF. The DNA for the CDR3 is TGTGCCAGCCAAGGGGGAGATGAGCAGTTCTTC.

The table lists this clonotype with many counts. This chain's CDR3 is CASSPSAGGAYGYTF. The CDR3 coding sequence is TGTGCCAGCAGTCCTTCTGCAGGTGGGGCCTATGGCTACACCTTC. This chain links TRBV7-8 with TRBJ1-2, with D possibly matching TRBD1 (5 bases). Between the trimmed V and J ends, which lost 6 bases and 4 bases, there was a span of 18 bases. This CDR3 has 15 amino acids. Germline V gene data show CDR1 as SGHVS and CDR2 as FQNEAQ. The entire variable domain, with the rest obtained from reference TRBV7-8 and TRBJ1-2, is as follows: GAGVSQSPRYKVAKRGQDVALRCDPISGHVSLFWYQQALGQGPEFLTYFQNEAQLDKSGLPSDRFFAERPEGSVSTLKIQRTQQEDSAVYLCASSPSAGGAYGYTFGSGTRLTVV.

Notes on this clonotype: One junction end disagrees with the germline gene, perhaps due to a read error. V is TRBV7-6 and J is TRBJ2-5; TRBD1 is a possible D gene (6 bases). CDR3 length: 16 residues. Germline lookup yields CDR1 SGHVS and CDR2 FNYEAQ. The CDR3 region is CASSQSTQGLQETQYF. The CDR3 nucleotides are TGTGCTAGCAGCCAGTCTACACAGGGCCTGCAAGAGACCCAGTACTTC.

For this clonotype: A read error may account for a junction end that differs from germline. The rearrangement joins TRBV12-3 or TRBV12-4 to TRBJ2-6; maybe TRBD1 (5 bases). CDR3 length: 15 residues. Here the CDR3 reads CAGSLQGSGANVLTF. The CDR3 nucleotides are TGTGCCGGCAGTCTGCAGGGTTCTGGGGCCAACGTCCTGACTTTC.

In this sample, this clonotype turned up many times. The chain combines TRBV7-8 with TRBJ1-1, with a weak D call TRBD1 (5 bases). The CDR3 length is 13 residues. V was cut by 1 base and J by 4 bases, with 7 bases left in between. The germline gives CDR1 SGHVS, CDR2 FQNEAQ. The CDR3 nucleotides are TGTGCCAGCAGCTTAGGGGGACTCACTGAAGCTTTCTTT. It is translated as CASSLGGLTEAFF.

This clonotype turned up a few times. In DNA, the CDR3 is TGTGCCAGCAGCCGAACCACAGGGGGATTGAACACTGAAGCTTTCTTT. This sequence encodes CASSRTTGGLNTEAFF. The genes are TRBV2 and TRBJ1-1; 8 bases line up with TRBD1. V lost 6 bases to trimming and J lost 0 bases; unmatched junction nucleotides: 9. The CDR3 is 16 residues long. Looked up from germline, CDR1 is SNHLY and CDR2 is FYNNEI.

This clonotype has only a few counts. J is TRBJ2-4 and V is TRBV7-6; 8 bases are shared with TRBD1. Losses at the gene ends were 3 bases for V and 8 bases for J; bases not matched to a gene: 12. The CDR3 totals 16 residues. Germline loops: CDR1 SGHVS, CDR2 FNYEAQ. The CDR3 DNA follows: TGTGCCAGCAGCTTCGGACAGGGCGGACCCCACGACATTCAGTACTTC. Its translation: CASSFGQGGPHDIQYF.

This clonotype was found once. The V gene is TRBV7-9, the J gene TRBJ2-7; maybe TRBD1 (6 bases). The V gene lost 5 bases and the J gene lost 2 bases, with 13 bases spanning the gap. This CDR3 is built from 14 residues. CDR1 is SEHNR and CDR2 is FQNEAQ in the germline V gene (reference sequence). CDR3: CASSRQDTTYEQYV. Here the CDR3 DNA reads TGTGCCAGCAGCAGACAGGATACTACCTACGAGCAGTACGTC.

The rearrangement links TRBV5-5 to TRBJ2-1; no reliable D call. This CDR3 has 13 amino acids. Per the germline V gene, CDR1 is SGHKS and CDR2 is YYEKEE (reference sequence). V lost 4 bases and J 5 bases, leaving 10 bases between the germline ends. The CDR3 protein is CASSIDPDNEQFF. The CDR3 DNA sequence: TGTGCCAGCAGCATTGATCCGGACAATGAGCAGTTCTTC.

CDR3 sequence reads: CASSETVTGLLDSPLHF. The CDR3 DNA is TGCGCCAGCAGCGAGACAGTAACAGGCCTTCTAGATTCACCCCTCCACTTT. The genes are TRBV5-1 and TRBJ1-6; maybe TRBD1 (5 bases). This CDR3 has 17 amino acids. With 4 bases removed from V and 8 bases from J, the gap between germline ends came to 22 bases. CDR1 and CDR2 (germline): SGHRS, YFSETQ.

The CDR3 is CASSPELQDTQYF. CDR3 coding DNA: TGTGCCAGCAGCCCGGAATTGCAAGATACGCAGTATTTT. The rearrangement uses TRBV3-1 and TRBJ2-3; D remains ambiguous. From germline, CDR1 is LGHDT and CDR2 YNNKEL (reference sequence). Trimming took off 4 bases at V and 5 bases at J, with 10 bases between the two ends. This CDR3 has 13 residues.

The chain joins TRBV7-9 to TRBJ1-1, with 11 positions matching TRBD1. Germline lookup yields CDR1 SEHNR and CDR2 FQNEAQ (reference sequence). CDR3 length equals 14 residues. V lost 4 bases to trimming and J lost 5 bases; unmatched junction nucleotides: 3. CDR3 DNA sequence: TGTGCCAGCAGCTGGACAGGGGGCCATACTGAAGCTTTCTTT. Amino acids: CASSWTGGHTEAFF.

This clonotype appeared a few times. This rearrangement joins TRBV2 to TRBJ1-5; D is perhaps TRBD1 (6 bases). The CDR3 is 13 residues long. CDR1 is SNHLY and CDR2 is FYNNEI in the germline V gene. Trimming pared 8 bases from V and 3 bases from J, leaving 11 bases between. The CDR3 sequence is CASQDSYNQPQHF. In DNA, the CDR3 is TGTGCCAGCCAGGACAGTTACAATCAGCCCCAGCATTTT. Looking up the rest from reference TRBV2 and TRBJ1-5 gives the full variable domain: EPEVTQTPSHQVTQMGQEVILRCVPISNHLYFYWYRQILGQKVEFLVSFYNNEISEKSEIFDDQFSVERPDGSNFTLKIRSTKLEDSAMYFCASQDSYNQPQHFGDGTRLSIL.

This clonotype was seen a few times. The rearrangement links TRBV15 to TRBJ2-3; 8 nucleotides line up with TRBD2. Germline V gene data show CDR1 as LNHNV and CDR2 as YYDKDF (reference sequence). The CDR3 is 16 amino acids. The trim removed 1 base at V and 6 bases at J, leaving 9 bases unmatched. The CDR3 loop is CATSRVSSGGGDTQYF. CDR3 DNA sequence: TGTGCCACCAGCAGAGTTTCCAGCGGGGGTGGGGATACGCAGTATTTT.

The chain joins TRBV29-1 to TRBJ2-2; D is possibly TRBD2 (6 bases). The germline V gene has CDR1 SQVTM and CDR2 ANQGSEA. CDR3 size: 18 residues. V gave up 1 base and J gave up 5 bases, with 23 bases separating them. Here the CDR3 reads CSVEVPRDLREVTGELFF. CDR3 DNA sequence: TGCAGCGTTGAAGTCCCCCGGGACCTGAGGGAGGTTACCGGGGAGCTGTTTTTT.

The chain has TRBV5-5 and TRBJ2-1; 10 nucleotides line up with TRBD2. From germline, CDR1 is SGHKS and CDR2 YYEKEE (reference sequence). The CDR3 is made up of 13 amino acids. Losses at the gene ends were 6 bases for V and 6 bases for J; bases not matched to a gene: 3. The CDR3 reads CASNIAGGNEQFF. The CDR3 nucleotides are TGTGCCAGCAACATAGCGGGGGGCAATGAGCAGTTCTTC.

This clonotype was counted only a few times. The chain carries TRBV4-3 and TRBJ2-2; 8 positions agree with TRBD2. Germline CDR1 and CDR2: LGHNA and YSLEER. Germline trimming cut 0 bases from V and 7 bases from J; bases unmatched to any gene: 10. The CDR3 sequence is 17 residues long. DNA for the CDR3: TGCGCCAGCAGCCAAGATGAGGCAGCGGGGGCGAGCGGGGAGCTGTTTTTT. It translates to CASSQDEAAGASGELFF.

This clonotype has at least ten counts. The CDR3 is CASSGTQWETQYF. The DNA for the CDR3 is TGTGCCAGCAGTGGGACACAATGGGAGACCCAGTACTTC. The chain employs TRBV2 and TRBJ2-5; tentatively, D is TRBD1 (5 bases). Germline values: CDR1 SNHLY, CDR2 FYNNEI. V lost 4 bases to trimming and J lost 5 bases, with 11 bases between them. CDR3 length: 13 amino acids.

This clonotype has ten or more counts. V is TRBV12-3 or TRBV12-4 and J is TRBJ2-5; TRBD2 might be the D (6 bases). CDR3 length equals 15 residues. Trimming left V 2 bases short and J 5 bases short, with 15 bases between. CDR3 bases: TGTGCCAGCAGTTTAATCGGAGGGCTAGCGGAGACCCAGTACTTC. Translating gives CASSLIGGLAETQYF.

V gene TRBV6-2 or TRBV6-3 combines with J gene TRBJ2-5; D call uncertain. Germline lookup yields CDR1 MNHEY and CDR2 SVGEGT. The CDR3 totals 12 residues. V was trimmed by 10 bases and J by 2 bases, leaving 11 bases between them. CDR3 nucleotides: TGTGCCACCCATCATTTACAAGAGACCCAGTACTTC. This gives the protein CATHHLQETQYF.

This clonotype was picked up many times. V gene TRBV7-6 combines with J gene TRBJ2-7; no definite D call. Trimming took 2 bases from V and 3 from J, leaving 8 bases between them. Looked up from germline, CDR1 is SGHVS and CDR2 is FNYEAQ. This CDR3 is built from 13 residues. CDR3 loop: CASSLSLYYEQYF. CDR3 nucleotide sequence: TGTGCCAGCAGCTTAAGTCTTTACTACGAGCAGTACTTC.

This clonotype was detected many times. The chain employs TRBV6-4 and TRBJ1-2; D is uncertain. The CDR3 is 13 amino acids. Trimming left V 0 bases short and J 4 bases short, with 6 bases between. Germline V gene data show CDR1 as MRHNA and CDR2 as SNTAGT. The CDR3 is CASSDSGGYGYTF. The CDR3 DNA sequence: TGTGCCAGCAGTGACTCGGGTGGCTATGGCTACACCTTC.

This chain links TRBV5-1 with TRBJ2-7; 7 bases line up with TRBD1. The germline V gene encodes CDR1 SGHRS and CDR2 YFSETQ. This CDR3 comprises 13 residues. The junction had 6 bases not matched to a gene; V was cut back by 0 bases and J by 9 bases. CDR3 sequence: CASSLGQGTLQYV. The CDR3 nucleotides read TGCGCCAGCAGCTTGGGACAGGGAACATTGCAGTACGTC.

This clonotype showed up just once. CDR3 DNA sequence: TGTGCCACCAGTGCCTGGTCTTCTAGCGGGGGGCCAGATACGCAGTATTTT. As protein: CATSAWSSSGGPDTQYF. V gene TRBV24-1 combines with J gene TRBJ2-3; 11 bases are a match to TRBD2. The germline gives CDR1 KGHDR, CDR2 SFDVKD. CDR3 length: 17 amino acids. J was trimmed by 4 bases and V by 5 bases; bases with no gene match: 10.

This clonotype was counted at least ten times. This rearrangement joins TRBV7-6 to TRBJ1-1, with 9 positions matching TRBD1. The CDR3 runs 15 residues. V gave up 0 bases and J gave up 4 bases; unmatched junction bases: 3. Germline lookup yields CDR1 SGHVS and CDR2 FNYEAQ. The CDR3 DNA reads as TGTGCCAGCAGCTTAGCGGGGACAGGGCTCACTGAAGCTTTCTTT. Encoded protein: CASSLAGTGLTEAFF.